This TCR beta chain was captured in a study of cytomegalovirus exposure and HLA in healthy donors. In germline, CDR1 is SGHDT, CDR2 YYEEEE. V lost 4 bases to trimming and J lost 3 bases, with 4 bases between them. This CDR3 has 11 residues. The donors gave bone marrow, and they were healthy. With 60 Vbeta and 13 Jbeta primers, the PCR was carried out. The assay was immunoSEQ multiplex PCR, and TCRdb's table has in-frame clones only and misses some. In total, the table holds tens of thousands of clones. The sequence was collected from a man between 25 and 39 years old in good health and CMV-seropositive. This chain joins TRBV5-6 and TRBJ1-2; no clear D. The sample was PBMCs. The CDR3 spells CASSVDYGYTF. The CDR3 bases are TGTGCCAGCAGCGTCGACTATGGCTACACCTTC.